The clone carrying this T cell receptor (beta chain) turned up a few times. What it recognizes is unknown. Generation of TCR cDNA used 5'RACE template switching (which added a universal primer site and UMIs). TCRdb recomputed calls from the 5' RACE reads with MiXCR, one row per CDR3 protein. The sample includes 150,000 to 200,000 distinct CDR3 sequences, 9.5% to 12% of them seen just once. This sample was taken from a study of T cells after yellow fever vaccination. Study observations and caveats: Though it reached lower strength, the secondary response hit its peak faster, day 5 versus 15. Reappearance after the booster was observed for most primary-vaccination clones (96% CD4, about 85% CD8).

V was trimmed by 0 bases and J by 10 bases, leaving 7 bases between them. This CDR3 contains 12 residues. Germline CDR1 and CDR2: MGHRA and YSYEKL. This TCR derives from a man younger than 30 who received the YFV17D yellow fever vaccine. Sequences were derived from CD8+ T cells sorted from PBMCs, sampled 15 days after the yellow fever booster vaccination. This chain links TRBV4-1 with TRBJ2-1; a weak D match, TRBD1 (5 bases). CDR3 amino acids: CASSQDRGEQFF. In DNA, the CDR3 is TGCGCCAGCAGCCAAGATAGGGGCGAGCAGTTCTTC.